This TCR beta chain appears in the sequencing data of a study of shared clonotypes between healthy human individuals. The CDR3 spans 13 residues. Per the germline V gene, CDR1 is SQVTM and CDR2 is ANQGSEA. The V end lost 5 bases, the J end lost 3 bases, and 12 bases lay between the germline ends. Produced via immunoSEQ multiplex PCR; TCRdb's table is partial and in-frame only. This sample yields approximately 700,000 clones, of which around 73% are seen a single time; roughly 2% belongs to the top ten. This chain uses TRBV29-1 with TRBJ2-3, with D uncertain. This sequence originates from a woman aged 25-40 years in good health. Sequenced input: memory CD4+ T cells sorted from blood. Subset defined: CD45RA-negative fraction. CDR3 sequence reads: CSVFPWTTDTQYF. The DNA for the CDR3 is TGCAGCGTTTTTCCCTGGACGACAGATACGCAGTATTTT.